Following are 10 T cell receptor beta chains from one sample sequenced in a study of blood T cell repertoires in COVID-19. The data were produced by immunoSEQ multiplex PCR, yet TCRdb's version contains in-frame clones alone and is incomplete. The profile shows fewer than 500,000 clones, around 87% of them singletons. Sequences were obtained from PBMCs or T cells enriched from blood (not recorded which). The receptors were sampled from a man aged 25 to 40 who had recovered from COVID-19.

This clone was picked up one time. The CDR3 DNA is TGCGCCAGCAGCCAAGGGAGAGATGGCTACACCTTC. It codes for CASSQGRDGYTF. V gene TRBV4-3 combines with J gene TRBJ1-2; D call uncertain. In germline, CDR1 is LGHNA, CDR2 YSLEER. V gave up 1 base and J gave up 6 bases, with 6 bases separating them. The CDR3 has 12 amino acids.

The CDR3 DNA reads as TGCGCCAGCAGCCCACAGGGGGCACCGAACACTGAAGCTTTCTTT. Translating gives CASSPQGAPNTEAFF. The chain employs TRBV5-1 and TRBJ1-1, with 9 nucleotides matching TRBD1. CDR3 size: 15 residues. Germline V gives CDR1 SGHRS, CDR2 YFSETQ. V lost 4 bases and J lost 1; bases outside the gene matches: 5.

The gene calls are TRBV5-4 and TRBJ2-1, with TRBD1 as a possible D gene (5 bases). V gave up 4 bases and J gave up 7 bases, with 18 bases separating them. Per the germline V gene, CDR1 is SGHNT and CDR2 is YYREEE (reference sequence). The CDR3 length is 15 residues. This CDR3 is CASSTPTGKGNEQFF. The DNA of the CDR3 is TGTGCCAGCAGCACCCCCACAGGCAAGGGGAATGAGCAGTTCTTC.

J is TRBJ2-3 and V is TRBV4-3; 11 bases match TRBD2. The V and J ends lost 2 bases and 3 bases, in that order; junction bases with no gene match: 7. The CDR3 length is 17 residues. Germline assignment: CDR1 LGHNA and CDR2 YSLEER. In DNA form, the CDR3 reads TGCGCCAGCAGCCAACTCTTTAGCGGGGGGGGAACAGATACGCAGTATTTT. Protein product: CASSQLFSGGGTDTQYF.

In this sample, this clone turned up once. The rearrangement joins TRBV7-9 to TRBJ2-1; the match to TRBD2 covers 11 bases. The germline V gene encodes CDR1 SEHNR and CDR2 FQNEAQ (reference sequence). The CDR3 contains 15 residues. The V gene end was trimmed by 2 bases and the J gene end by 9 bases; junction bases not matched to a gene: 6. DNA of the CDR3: TGTGCCAGCAGCTTATTAGCGGGGGGGCCTGGTGAGCAGTTCTTC. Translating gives CASSLLAGGPGEQFF.

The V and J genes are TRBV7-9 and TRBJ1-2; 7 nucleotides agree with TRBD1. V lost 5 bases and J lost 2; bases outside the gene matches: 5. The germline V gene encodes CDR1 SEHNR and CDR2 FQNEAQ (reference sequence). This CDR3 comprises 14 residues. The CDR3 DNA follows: TGTGCCAGCAGCCGTCGGGACAGCAACTATGGCTACACCTTC. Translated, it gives CASSRRDSNYGYTF.

In nucleotides, the CDR3 is TGTGCCAGCAGCCCCTACAGTGCAACTAATGAAAAACTGTTTTTT. Its translation is CASSPYSATNEKLFF. This chain links TRBV9 with TRBJ1-4; D is undetermined. The V and J ends lost 4 bases and 0 bases respectively, with 10 bases between them. The CDR3 spans 15 residues. CDR1 and CDR2 (germline): SGDLS, YYNGEE. Full variable domain (missing parts from reference TRBV9 and TRBJ1-4): DSGVTQTPKHLITATGQRVTLRCSPRSGDLSVYWYQQSLDQGLQFLIQYYNGEERAKGNILERFSAQQFPDLHSELNLSSLELGDSALYFCASSPYSATNEKLFFGSGTQLSVL.

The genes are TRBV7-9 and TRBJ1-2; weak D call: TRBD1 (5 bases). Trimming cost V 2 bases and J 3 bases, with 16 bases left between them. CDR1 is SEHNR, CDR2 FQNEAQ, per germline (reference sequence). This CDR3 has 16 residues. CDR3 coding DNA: TGTGCCAGCAGCTTAACGGGACTCCCGAGGGACTATGGCTACACCTTC. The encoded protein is CASSLTGLPRDYGYTF.

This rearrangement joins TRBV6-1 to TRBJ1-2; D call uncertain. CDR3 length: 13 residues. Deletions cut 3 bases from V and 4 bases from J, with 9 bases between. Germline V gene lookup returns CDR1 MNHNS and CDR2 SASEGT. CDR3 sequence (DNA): TGTGCCAGCAGTGATTCAAACTTCTATGGCTACACCTTC. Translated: CASSDSNFYGYTF.

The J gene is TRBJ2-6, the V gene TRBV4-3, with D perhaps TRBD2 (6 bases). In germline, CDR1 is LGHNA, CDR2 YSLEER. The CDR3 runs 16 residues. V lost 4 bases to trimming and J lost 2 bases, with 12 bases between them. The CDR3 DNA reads TGCGCCAGCAGCCCGGTGGGGGGAACTGGGGCCAACGTCCTGACTTTC. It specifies CASSPVGGTGANVLTF.